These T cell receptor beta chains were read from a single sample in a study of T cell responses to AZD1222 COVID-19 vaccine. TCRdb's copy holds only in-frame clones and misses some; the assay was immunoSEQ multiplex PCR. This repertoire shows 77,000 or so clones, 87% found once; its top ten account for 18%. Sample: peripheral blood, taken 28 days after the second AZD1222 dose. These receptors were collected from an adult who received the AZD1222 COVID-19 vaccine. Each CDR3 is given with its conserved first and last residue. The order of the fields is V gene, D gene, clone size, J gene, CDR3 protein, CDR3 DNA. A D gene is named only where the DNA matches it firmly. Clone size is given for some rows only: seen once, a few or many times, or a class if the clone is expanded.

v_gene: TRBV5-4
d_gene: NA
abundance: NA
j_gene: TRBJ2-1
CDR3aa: CASSFPRTPSSYNEQFF
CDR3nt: TGTGCCAGCAGCTTTCCACGGACTCCGAGCTCCTACAATGAGCAGTTCTTC

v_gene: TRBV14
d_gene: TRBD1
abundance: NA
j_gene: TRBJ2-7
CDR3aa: CASTLTGSYSYEQYF
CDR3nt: TGTGCCAGCACCTTGACAGGGAGCTACTCCTACGAGCAGTACTTC

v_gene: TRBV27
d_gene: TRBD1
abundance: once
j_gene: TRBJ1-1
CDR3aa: CASKKSTGQGTTEAFF
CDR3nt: TGTGCCAGCAAGAAGAGCACGGGACAGGGGACCACTGAAGCTTTCTTT

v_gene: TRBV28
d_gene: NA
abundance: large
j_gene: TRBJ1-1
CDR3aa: CASSPRGAYTEAFF
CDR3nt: TGTGCCAGCAGTCCCAGGGGCGCTTACACTGAAGCTTTCTTT

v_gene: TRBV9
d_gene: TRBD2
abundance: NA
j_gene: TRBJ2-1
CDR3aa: CASSVKLAGYYNEQFF
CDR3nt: TGTGCCAGCAGCGTCAAACTAGCGGGGTACTACAATGAGCAGTTCTTC

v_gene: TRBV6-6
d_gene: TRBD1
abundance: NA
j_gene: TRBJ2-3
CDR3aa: CASSTDRGGTDTQYF
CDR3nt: TGTGCCAGCAGTACCGACAGGGGGGGCACAGATACGCAGTATTTT

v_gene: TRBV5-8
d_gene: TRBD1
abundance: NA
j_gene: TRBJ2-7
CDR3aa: CASSLVGTASYEQYF
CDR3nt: TGTGCCAGCAGCTTGGTCGGGACAGCTTCTTACGAGCAGTACTTC

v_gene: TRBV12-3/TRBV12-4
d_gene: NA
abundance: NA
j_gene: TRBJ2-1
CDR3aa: CASSHGYSEQFF
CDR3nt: TGTGCCAGCAGTCACGGGTATAGTGAGCAGTTCTTC

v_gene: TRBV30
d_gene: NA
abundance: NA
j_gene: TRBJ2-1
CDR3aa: CAWSTEWDEQFF
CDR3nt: TGTGCCTGGAGTACCGAGTGGGATGAGCAGTTCTTC

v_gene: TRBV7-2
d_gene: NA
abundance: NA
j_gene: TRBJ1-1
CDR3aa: CASSFRERTEAFF
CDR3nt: TGTGCCAGCAGCTTCCGGGAGAGGACTGAAGCTTTCTTT

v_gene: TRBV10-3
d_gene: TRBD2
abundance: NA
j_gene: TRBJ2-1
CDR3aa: CAISAPSGGDEQFF
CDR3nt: TGTGCCATCAGTGCGCCTAGCGGGGGTGATGAGCAGTTCTTC

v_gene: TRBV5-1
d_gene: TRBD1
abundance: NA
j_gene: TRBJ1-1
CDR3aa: CASTSGTGGTEAFF
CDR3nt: TGCGCCAGCACGTCCGGGACAGGGGGCACTGAAGCTTTCTTT

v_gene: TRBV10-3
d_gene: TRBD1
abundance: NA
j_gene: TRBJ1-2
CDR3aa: CAISEGTGGASDGYTF
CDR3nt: TGTGCCATCAGTGAGGGGACAGGAGGCGCGTCCGATGGCTACACCTTC

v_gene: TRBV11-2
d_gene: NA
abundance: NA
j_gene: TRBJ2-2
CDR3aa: CASSRTANTGELFF
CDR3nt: TGTGCCAGCAGTCGGACAGCGAACACCGGGGAGCTGTTTTTT

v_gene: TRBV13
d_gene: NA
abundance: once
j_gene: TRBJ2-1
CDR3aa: CASSVAGSQGRNEQFF
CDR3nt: TGTGCCAGCAGCGTTGCCGGGTCACAGGGACGGAATGAGCAGTTCTTC

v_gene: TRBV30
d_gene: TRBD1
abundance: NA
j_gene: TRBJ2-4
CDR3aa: CAWSGTGGLLAKNIQYF
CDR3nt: TGTGCCTGGAGTGGGACAGGGGGCCTCCTAGCCAAAAACATTCAGTACTTC

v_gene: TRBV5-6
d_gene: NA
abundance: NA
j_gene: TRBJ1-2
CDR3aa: CASSPGAAINYGYTF
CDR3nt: TGTGCCAGCAGCCCGGGGGCAGCGATTAACTATGGCTACACCTTC

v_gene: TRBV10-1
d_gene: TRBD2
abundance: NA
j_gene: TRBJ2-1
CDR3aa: CASKRLASLSSYNEQFF
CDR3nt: TGCGCCAGCAAAAGACTAGCGTCCCTGAGCTCCTACAATGAGCAGTTCTTC

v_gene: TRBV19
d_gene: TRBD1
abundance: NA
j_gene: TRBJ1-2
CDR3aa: CASSIYRGDDNYGYTF
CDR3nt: TGTGCCAGTAGTATTTACAGGGGTGACGATAACTATGGCTACACCTTC

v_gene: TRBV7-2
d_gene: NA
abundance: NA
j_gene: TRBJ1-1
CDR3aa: CASSLSGNTEAFF
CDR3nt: TGTGCCAGCAGCCTCTCGGGGAACACTGAAGCTTTCTTT

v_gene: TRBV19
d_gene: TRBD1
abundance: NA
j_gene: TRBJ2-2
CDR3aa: CASRYRDRGDTGELFF
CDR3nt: TGTGCCAGTAGGTATCGGGACAGGGGGGACACCGGGGAGCTGTTTTTT

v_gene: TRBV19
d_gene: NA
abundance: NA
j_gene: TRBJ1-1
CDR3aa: CASRTLGVEAFF
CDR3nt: TGTGCCAGTAGAACTCTTGGGGTGGAAGCTTTCTTT

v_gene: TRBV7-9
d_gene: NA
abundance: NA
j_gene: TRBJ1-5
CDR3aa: CASSLGGTGYQPQHF
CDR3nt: TGTGCCAGCAGCTTAGGTGGAACTGGATACCAGCCCCAGCATTTT

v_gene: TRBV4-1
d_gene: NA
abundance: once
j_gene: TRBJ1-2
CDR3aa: CASSQVTGTDNTF
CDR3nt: TGCGCCAGCAGCCAAGTCACAGGAACGGACAACACCTTC

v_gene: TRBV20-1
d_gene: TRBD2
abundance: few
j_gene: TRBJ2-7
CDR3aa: CSASRGGYEQYF
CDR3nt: TGCAGTGCTAGTCGGGGGGGCTACGAGCAGTACTTC

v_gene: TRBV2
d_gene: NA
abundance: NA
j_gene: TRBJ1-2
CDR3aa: CASSEEGLAYGYTF
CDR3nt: TGTGCCAGCAGTGAAGAGGGACTCGCCTATGGCTACACCTTC

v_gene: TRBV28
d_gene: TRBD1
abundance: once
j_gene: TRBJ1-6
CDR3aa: CASSLVQGSSRSPLHF
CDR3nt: TGTGCCAGCAGTTTGGTACAGGGGTCCTCTAGATCACCCCTCCACTTT

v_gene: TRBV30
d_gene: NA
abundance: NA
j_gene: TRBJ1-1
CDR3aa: CALCLRTGTEAFF
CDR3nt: TGTGCCTTATGTCTGAGGACGGGCACTGAAGCTTTCTTT

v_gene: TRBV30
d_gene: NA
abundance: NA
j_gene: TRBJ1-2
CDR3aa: CASSGAGYLYGYTF
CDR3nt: TGTGCCTCTTCAGGAGCGGGGTACCTCTATGGCTACACCTTC

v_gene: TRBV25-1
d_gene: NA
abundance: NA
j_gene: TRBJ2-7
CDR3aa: CASSVGHLLNEQYF
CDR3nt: TGTGCCAGCAGTGTAGGGCACCTGCTTAACGAGCAGTACTTC

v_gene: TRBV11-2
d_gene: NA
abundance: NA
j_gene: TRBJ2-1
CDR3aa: CASSLDPRRLGYNEQFF
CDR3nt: TGTGCCAGCAGCTTAGATCCCCGGAGACTAGGGTACAATGAGCAGTTCTTC

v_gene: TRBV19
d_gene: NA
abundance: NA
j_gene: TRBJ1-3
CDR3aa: CASPDRRVTGNTIYF
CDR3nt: TGTGCCAGTCCCGATCGAAGGGTGACTGGAAACACCATATATTTT

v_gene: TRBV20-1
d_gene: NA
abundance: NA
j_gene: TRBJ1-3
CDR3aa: CSAREWNTIYF
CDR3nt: TGCAGTGCTAGAGAGTGGAACACCATATATTTT

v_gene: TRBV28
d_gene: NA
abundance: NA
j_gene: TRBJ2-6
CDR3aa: CASLQKTVSGANVLTF
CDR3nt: TGTGCCAGCCTTCAGAAGACGGTCTCTGGGGCCAACGTCCTGACTTTC

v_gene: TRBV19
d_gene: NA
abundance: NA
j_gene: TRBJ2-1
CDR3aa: CASSMLPYNEQFF
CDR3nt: TGTGCCAGTAGTATGCTCCCTTACAATGAGCAGTTCTTC

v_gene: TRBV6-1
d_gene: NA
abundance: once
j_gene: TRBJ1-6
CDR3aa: CASSPGTGYLPLHF
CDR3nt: TGTGCCAGCTCCCCAGGCACGGGCTATCTACCCCTCCACTTT

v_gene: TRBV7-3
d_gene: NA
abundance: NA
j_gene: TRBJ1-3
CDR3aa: CASSRTGTGPNTIYF
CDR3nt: TGTGCCAGCAGCCGAACCGGGACGGGACCCAACACCATATATTTT

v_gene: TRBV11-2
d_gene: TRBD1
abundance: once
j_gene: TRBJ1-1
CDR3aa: CASSPLTGGGDAAFF
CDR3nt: TGTGCCAGCAGTCCACTTACAGGGGGGGGTGATGCAGCTTTCTTT

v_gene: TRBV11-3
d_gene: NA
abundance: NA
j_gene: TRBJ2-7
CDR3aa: CASSSTNSYEQYF
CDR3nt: TGTGCCAGCAGCTCCACTAACTCCTACGAGCAGTACTTC

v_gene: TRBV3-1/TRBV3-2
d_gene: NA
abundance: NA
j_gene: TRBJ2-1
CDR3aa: CASSRGLNEQFF
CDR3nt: TGTGCCAGCAGCCGTGGGTTGAATGAGCAGTTCTTC

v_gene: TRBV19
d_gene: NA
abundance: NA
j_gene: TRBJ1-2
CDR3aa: CASSTGKYGYTF
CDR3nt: TGTGCCAGTAGTACAGGGAAGTATGGCTACACCTTC

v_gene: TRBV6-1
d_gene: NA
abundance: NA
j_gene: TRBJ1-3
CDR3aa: CASSEDHGDTIYF
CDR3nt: TGTGCCAGCAGTGAAGATCATGGAGACACCATATATTTT

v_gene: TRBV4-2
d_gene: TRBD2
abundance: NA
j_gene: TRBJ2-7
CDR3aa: CASSQEGSGGNEQYF
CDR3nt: TGTGCCAGCAGCCAAGAAGGTAGCGGGGGCAACGAGCAGTACTTC

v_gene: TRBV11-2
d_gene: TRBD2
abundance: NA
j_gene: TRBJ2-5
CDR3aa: CASSFVGAGQETQYF
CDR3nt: TGTGCCAGCAGCTTCGTTGGAGCGGGGCAAGAGACCCAGTACTTC